Shown below are 31 T cell receptor beta chains from a single sample sequenced in a study of immune heterogeneity within non-small cell lung tumors. The TCR beta CDR3 region underwent multiplex PCR amplification with 32 V and 13 J primers. Each CDR3 protein gets one entry after TCRdb re-called the multiplex PCR reads with MiXCR. Among 10,000 to 12,000 distinct CDR3 sequences listed, roughly 29% were seen once. Samples each supplied around 600 ng of bulk tumor genomic DNA as template. Surgical sampling yielded several biopsies per primary tumor (spaced far apart). Patients underwent curative surgery for untreated, newly diagnosed non-small cell lung cancer. The sample consisted of lung tumor tissue. The receptor source for this set is a woman aged 55-75 years with non-small cell lung cancer.

Sample share makes this clonotype medium-sized (0.01 to 0.1%). V is TRBV7-9 and J is TRBJ2-7, with 12 bases fitting TRBD2. In germline, CDR1 is SEHNR, CDR2 FQNEAQ (reference sequence). The CDR3 consists of 17 residues. The V segment lost 3 bases and the J segment 7 bases; nucleotides outside the gene matches: 13. The chain's CDR3 is CASSFNPGLAGTGEQYF. The CDR3 coding sequence is TGTGCCAGCAGCTTCAACCCTGGACTAGCGGGGACCGGGGAGCAGTACTTC.

This chain uses TRBV2 with TRBJ1-4; D is ambiguous. Germline V CDR1 and CDR2: SNHLY, FYNNEI. CDR3 length: 14 residues. The V and J ends lost 1 base and 6 bases respectively, with 9 bases between them. The CDR3 here is CASSEEGGHEKLFF. The CDR3 region has the DNA TGTGCCAGCAGTGAAGAAGGTGGGCATGAAAAACTGTTTTTT. Using reference TRBV2 and TRBJ1-4 for the parts outside the CDR3, the full variable domain is EPEVTQTPSHQVTQMGQEVILRCVPISNHLYFYWYRQILGQKVEFLVSFYNNEISEKSEIFDDQFSVERPDGSNFTLKIRSTKLEDSAMYFCASSEEGGHEKLFFGSGTQLSVL.

Regarding this clonotype: A much larger clone differs by one base, so this may be a read error. The chain combines TRBV7-9 with TRBJ1-3; 8 positions agree with TRBD1. Germline-derived CDR1 and CDR2 are SEHNR and FQNEAQ (reference sequence). V trimming: 5 bases; J trimming: 0 bases; junction bases outside the gene matches: 18. The CDR3 is 20 residues long. The CDR3 here is CASSTGATGANTNSGNTIYF. The CDR3 region has the DNA TGTGCCAGCAGCACGGGGGCGACAGGGGCCAATACCAACTCTGGAAACACCATATATTTT.

By sample fraction, this clonotype is medium-sized. The chain carries TRBV6-2 or TRBV6-3 and TRBJ2-7; D possibly corresponds to TRBD2 (6 bases). Trimming took 6 bases from V and 3 from J, leaving 18 bases between them. The CDR3 covers 15 residues. Germline V gene data show CDR1 as MNHEY and CDR2 as SVGEGT. The CDR3 spells CASRNGRESHYEQYF. The CDR3 nucleotides are TGTGCCAGCAGAAACGGGCGGGAAAGCCACTACGAGCAGTACTTC.

Within the sample, this clonotype is medium-sized. The J gene is TRBJ1-5, the V gene TRBV28; D is unresolved. The V end was cut by 5 bases, the J end by 7 bases, with 9 bases between. Germline lookup yields CDR1 MDHEN and CDR2 SYDVKM. The CDR3 has 12 residues. The CDR3 loop reads CASSLPGQPQHF. Written as DNA, the CDR3 is TGTGCCAGCAGTCTCCCGGGCCAGCCCCAGCATTTT.

The V and J genes are TRBV30 and TRBJ1-6, with D possibly TRBD1 on 6 matching bases. The germline V gene encodes CDR1 GTSNPN and CDR2 SVGIG (reference sequence). The CDR3 is made up of 15 amino acids. V shed 3 bases and J shed 6 bases, with 15 bases lying between them. CDR3 sequence reads: CAWRPGQLINSPLHF. The CDR3 DNA is TGTGCCTGGAGGCCCGGACAGCTCATTAATTCACCCCTCCACTTT.

Only a few counts were recorded for this clonotype. The CDR3 here is CASSRGLAASGEQFF. The CDR3 region has the DNA TGTGCCAGCAGCCGGGGACTAGCGGCGTCAGGTGAGCAGTTCTTC. The gene calls are TRBV14 and TRBJ2-1; 11 bases align to TRBD2. J lost 9 bases, V lost 4 bases, and 8 bases had no gene match. CDR1 is SGHDN, CDR2 FVKESK, per germline. This CDR3 is built from 15 residues. Drawing the rest from reference TRBV14 and TRBJ2-1, the complete variable domain is EAGVTQFPSHSVIEKGQTVTLRCDPISGHDNLYWYRRVMGKEIKFLLHFVKESKQDESGMPNNRFLAERTGGTYSTLKVQPAELEDSGVYFCASSRGLAASGEQFFGPGTRLTVL.

This clonotype is labeled medium-sized. The chain joins TRBV5-1 to TRBJ1-1, with 8 positions matching TRBD1. Trimming took 6 bases from V and 5 from J; bases not matched to a gene: 9. CDR3 size: 14 residues. Germline V gene sequence: CDR1 SGHRS, CDR2 YFSETQ. The CDR3 DNA follows: TGCGCCAGCACTTGGGGACAGGCCCGAACTGAAGCTTTCTTT. This sequence encodes CASTWGQARTEAFF.

This clonotype is judged medium-sized. The chain joins TRBV12-3 or TRBV12-4 to TRBJ1-1; a possible D gene is TRBD1 (5 bases). The CDR3 covers 13 residues. The V gene lost 9 bases and the J gene lost 5 bases, with 16 bases spanning the gap. The CDR3 nucleotides read TGTGCCAGTCTCTGGGGGGGAAAGACTGAAGCTTTCTTT. Translated, it gives CASLWGGKTEAFF.

To note about this clonotype: Given a much more abundant clone one base away, this may be a read error. The V call is TRBV27, the J call TRBJ2-3; 10 bases align to TRBD2. This CDR3 region has 15 residues. Germline V CDR1 and CDR2: MNHEY, SMNVEV (reference sequence). The CDR3 bases are TGTGACAGCAGTTTGACTAGCGGGAGCACAGATACGCAGTATTTT. It codes for CDSSLTSGSTDTQYF.

This chain connects TRBV3-1 to TRBJ2-5; D unresolved. The ends were cut back, 4 bases at V and 1 base at J, with 10 bases in the middle. The CDR3 is 14 amino acids. Germline V lookup: CDR1 LGHDT, CDR2 YNNKEL (reference sequence). The DNA of the CDR3 is TGTGCCAGCAGCCGCCCGACCGTCCAAGAGACCCAGTACTTC. This gives the protein CASSRPTVQETQYF.

The rearrangement joins TRBV9 to TRBJ1-1; 9 positions match TRBD1. Trimming took 3 bases from V and 4 from J; bases not matched to a gene: 4. CDR3 length: 14 residues. Germline V gene data show CDR1 as SGDLS and CDR2 as YYNGEE. The CDR3 DNA is TGTGCCAGCAGCGCACAGGGGGCTGGCACTGAAGCTTTCTTT. Translation gives CASSAQGAGTEAFF.

This clonotype was seen at least ten times. The J gene is TRBJ1-1, the V gene TRBV20-1, with D tentatively TRBD1 (5 bases). Germline V gives CDR1 DFQATT, CDR2 SNEGSKA (reference sequence). The CDR3 contains 15 residues. The V gene lost 3 bases and the J gene lost 4 bases, with 18 bases spanning the gap. The CDR3 DNA follows: TGCAGTGCTAGGCAGAGGGGCAGGGCGGTCACTGAAGCTTTCTTT. It yields the protein CSARQRGRAVTEAFF.

This clonotype is judged medium-sized (0.01 to 0.1%). The rearrangement links TRBV19 to TRBJ2-1, with TRBD2 identical over 10 bases. Per the germline V gene, CDR1 is LNHDA and CDR2 is SQIVND (reference sequence). After removal of 8 bases from V and 6 bases from J, the junction contained 10 bases not matched to a gene. The CDR3 spans 15 residues. Here the CDR3 DNA reads TGTGCCAGTTGCTCTGGCCTAGCGGGAGCCAATGAGCAGTTCTTC. It codes for CASCSGLAGANEQFF.

This clonotype appeared a few times. A much larger clone lies a single base off, so this may be a read error. This chain connects TRBV6-1 to TRBJ2-6; D not certain. This CDR3 is built from 14 residues. V lost 5 bases and J 8 bases, leaving 13 bases between the germline ends. Germline CDR1 reads MNHNS; CDR2 reads SASEGT. CDR3 coding DNA: TGTGCCAGCAGTCCCGTTACCGGGTCCAACGTCCTGACTTTC. Protein: CASSPVTGSNVLTF.

This clonotype was seen a few times. The rearrangement joins TRBV20-1 to TRBJ2-5; maybe TRBD2 (6 bases). CDR3 length equals 13 residues. Germline V gene data show CDR1 as DFQATT and CDR2 as SNEGSKA (reference sequence). V lost 1 base to trimming and J lost 5 bases, with 11 bases between them. The CDR3, as DNA: TGCAGTGCTAGAGCCGGGGGAGTTGAGACCCAGTACTTC. Protein product: CSARAGGVETQYF.

CDR3 DNA sequence: TGCAGCGTTGAAAGTCAAAATGAGCAGTTCTTC. It is translated as CSVESQNEQFF. The chain has TRBV29-1 and TRBJ2-1; the D is unclear. Germline CDR1 and CDR2: SQVTM and ANQGSEA. V was shortened by 2 bases and J by 7 bases, with 6 bases between the two germline ends. The CDR3 length is 11 residues.

CDR3 sequence: CASSGGGGPSYEQFF. CDR3 in DNA: TGTGCCAGCAGCGGTGGGGGAGGGCCGTCGTATGAGCAGTTCTTC. The chain employs TRBV9 and TRBJ2-1; 7 nucleotides align to TRBD2. With 3 bases clipped from V and 8 bases from J, the junction kept 11 bases outside the gene matches. The CDR3 runs to 15 residues. Germline V gives CDR1 SGDLS, CDR2 YYNGEE.

J is TRBJ2-7 and V is TRBV2; no firm D call. This CDR3 contains 11 residues. Germline V gene data show CDR1 as SNHLY and CDR2 as FYNNEI. The ends were cut back, 2 bases at V and 4 bases at J, with 3 bases in the middle. The CDR3 spells CASSERYEQYF. DNA of the CDR3: TGTGCCAGCAGTGAAAGGTACGAGCAGTACTTC.

Turning to this clonotype: A read error may be the cause here, since a much bigger clone is one base away. The chain employs TRBV6-2 or TRBV6-3 and TRBJ2-7; D is possibly TRBD1 or TRBD2 (5 bases each). The germline V gene has CDR1 MNHEY and CDR2 SVGEGT. This CDR3 is built from 12 residues. Trimming cost V 6 bases and J 4 bases, with 10 bases left between them. CDR3 in DNA: TGTGCCAGCAGAACGGGACGATACGAGCAGTACTTC. This gives the protein CASRTGRYEQYF.

For this clonotype: Since a much larger clone is just one base distant, this may be a read error. The V gene is TRBV19, the J gene TRBJ2-7, with D perhaps matching TRBD1 (6 bases). Between the trimmed V and J ends, which lost 5 bases and 7 bases, there was a span of 18 bases. This CDR3 spans 14 amino acids. Germline V lookup: CDR1 LNHDA, CDR2 SQIVND (reference sequence). Written as DNA, the CDR3 is TGTGCCAGTAGTCAAGGGGGTTCGTATGGGGAGCAGTACTTC. Amino acids: CASSQGGSYGEQYF.

This chain links TRBV30 with TRBJ2-7; D call uncertain. Trimming pared 0 bases from V and 1 base from J, leaving 1 base between. The CDR3 covers 11 residues. CDR1 and CDR2 from the germline V gene are GTSNPN and SVGIG (reference sequence). DNA of the CDR3: TGTGCCTGGAGTGTATCCTACGAGCAGTACTTC. This sequence encodes CAWSVSYEQYF.

The J gene is TRBJ1-1, the V gene TRBV5-8; unclear D gene. V was shortened by 3 bases and J by 1 base, with 10 bases between the two germline ends. This CDR3 has 14 amino acids. Germline V gene sequence: CDR1 SGHTS, CDR2 YDEGEE. CDR3 DNA: TGTGCCAGCAGCTCCTCAAGTGAGAACACTGAAGCTTTCTTT. Translated: CASSSSSENTEAFF.

This clonotype is a singleton in its sample. V gene TRBV3-1 combines with J gene TRBJ1-3, with D maybe TRBD1 (5 bases). Germline V gene data show CDR1 as LGHDT and CDR2 as YNNKEL (reference sequence). The ends were cut back, 3 bases at V and 2 bases at J, with 14 bases in the middle. The CDR3 length is 16 residues. As DNA, the CDR3 is TGTGCCAGCAGCCAGGGAGGAGGGGCCCCTGGAAACACCATATATTTT. Translation: CASSQGGGAPGNTIYF.

Within the sample, this clonotype is medium-sized. The chain links TRBV7-2 to TRBJ2-7; no clear D. CDR1 is SGHTA, CDR2 FQGNSA, per germline. The CDR3 has 16 amino acids. V lost 1 base and J lost 3, with 16 bases in between. In DNA form, the CDR3 reads TGTGCCAGCAGCTTAGACCTTGGCAGGAGTCGCTACGAGCAGTACTTC. Translated: CASSLDLGRSRYEQYF.

J is TRBJ2-3 and V is TRBV12-5, with TRBD2 matching 8 bases. The CDR3 extends over 15 amino acids. Per germline, CDR1 LGHNT and CDR2 FRNRAP. V was pared by 3 bases and J by 3 bases, with 5 bases of the junction left unmatched. The CDR3 here is CASGFTTGGTDTQYF. The CDR3 DNA reads as TGTGCTAGTGGTTTCACGACGGGAGGGACAGATACGCAGTATTTT.

By its share, this clonotype is medium-sized. CDR3 sequence: CAWAPGTSEKLFF. The DNA for the CDR3 is TGTGCCTGGGCCCCCGGGACGTCTGAAAAACTGTTTTTT. This sequence joins TRBV30 and TRBJ1-4; TRBD1 is a possible D gene (5 bases). V was pared by 5 bases and J by 7 bases, with 14 bases between. The CDR3 extends over 13 amino acids. Germline V lookup: CDR1 GTSNPN, CDR2 SVGIG (reference sequence).

In its sample, this clonotype was seen once. V gene TRBV10-3 combines with J gene TRBJ2-3; TRBD1 is a possible D gene (6 bases). With 5 bases removed from V and 3 bases from J, the gap between germline ends came to 15 bases. CDR1 ENHRY and CDR2 SYGVKD come from the germline V gene. The CDR3 has 15 amino acids. CDR3 region: CAISRAGVCTDTQYF. The DNA of the CDR3 is TGTGCCATCAGTAGGGCAGGGGTATGTACAGATACGCAGTATTTT.

In this sample, this clonotype turned up many times. The rearrangement links TRBV6-1 to TRBJ1-6; the D is unclear. The V end was cut by 7 bases, the J end by 4 bases, with 11 bases between. Germline CDR1 is MNHNS and CDR2 is SASEGT. This CDR3 is built from 14 residues. The CDR3 DNA is TGTGCCAGCAAAGGAAGTGTGTATAATTCACCCCTCCACTTT. This sequence encodes CASKGSVYNSPLHF.

This chain links TRBV30 with TRBJ2-6; D remains ambiguous. The CDR3 spans 13 residues. CDR1 is GTSNPN and CDR2 is SVGIG in the germline V gene (reference sequence). Trimming pared 3 bases from V and 4 bases from J, leaving 7 bases between. CDR3 region: CAWRAEGANVLTF. The CDR3 DNA is TGTGCCTGGAGAGCCGAGGGGGCCAACGTCCTGACTTTC.

This clonotype is termed medium-sized (0.01 to 0.1%). This chain connects TRBV2 to TRBJ2-7; 8 bases match TRBD2. V was clipped by 6 bases and J by 4 bases; unmatched bases: 8. This CDR3 is built from 14 residues. Germline CDR1 SNHLY, CDR2 FYNNEI. CDR3 DNA: TGTGCCAGCAGAGATGGACTAGCTCATTACGAGCAGTACTTC. It yields the protein CASRDGLAHYEQYF. Drawing the rest from reference TRBV2 and TRBJ2-7, the complete variable domain is EPEVTQTPSHQVTQMGQEVILRCVPISNHLYFYWYRQILGQKVEFLVSFYNNEISEKSEIFDDQFSVERPDGSNFTLKIRSTKLEDSAMYFCASRDGLAHYEQYFGPGTRLTVT.